The clone carrying this T cell receptor (beta chain) occurred a few times. This sample stems from a study of T-cell memory formation after mild COVID-19. MiXCR, run by TCRdb on the 5' RACE reads, gives a single entry per CDR3 protein. This table has roughly 300,000 distinct CDR3 sequences, around 8% appearing once. CDR3 length: 17 residues. Looked up from germline, CDR1 is DFQATT and CDR2 is SNEGSKA (reference sequence). V lost 3 bases and J lost 2; bases outside the gene matches: 6. This sequence was found in a man aged 18 to 30 who had mild COVID-19 (a few samples of this study predate the infection). Cell type and time point are not known. The chain links TRBV20-1 to TRBJ2-2; 13 bases are a match to TRBD2. The sample was PBMCs or a T cell subset sorted from them (not recorded which). CDR3 bases: TGCAGTGCTAGTGGAGGACTAGCGGGAGTTAACACCGGGGAGCTGTTTTTT. As protein: CSASGGLAGVNTGELFF.